These 23 T cell receptor beta chains originate from one sample sequenced in a study of blood T cells in healthy people across ages. Together with a sample-barcoded 5' primer, a J-beta primer mix was included in a second PCR lasting about 6 to 11 cycles. TCRdb reanalysed the 5' RACE reads using MiXCR and keeps one entry per CDR3 protein. This sample has 800,000 to 950,000 distinct CDR3 sequences, with around 36% found just once. The sample consisted of blood. The receptors originated from a man in his late teens or twenties in good health.

The chain is built from TRBV11-1 and TRBJ2-1; 12 positions match TRBD2. V gave up 1 base and J gave up 8 bases; unmatched junction bases: 9. Germline V gene sequence: CDR1 SGHAT, CDR2 FQDESV (reference sequence). The CDR3 length is 17 residues. The CDR3 nucleotides read TGTGCCAGCAGCTTAGAAGGGTCTAGCGGGGGGGCCTATGAGCAGTTCTTC. Protein product: CASSLEGSSGGAYEQFF.

This clonotype was seen more than once but under ten times. The gene calls are TRBV12-3 or TRBV12-4 and TRBJ1-5, with 8 nucleotides matching TRBD1. V was clipped by 2 bases and J by 6 bases; unmatched bases: 6. The CDR3 extends over 15 amino acids. For the CDR3, the DNA is TGTGCCAGCAGTTTAAACAGGGGGTCATCTCAGCCCCAGCATTTT. This sequence encodes CASSLNRGSSQPQHF.

Here the CDR3 DNA reads TGCAGTGCTAGAGATCCGGGACTTTACGAGCAGTACTTC. Translating gives CSARDPGLYEQYF. The chain links TRBV20-1 to TRBJ2-4; a possible D gene is TRBD2 (6 bases). The J call may be mistaken, given a closer DNA end match to TRBJ2-7. From germline, CDR1 is DFQATT and CDR2 SNEGSKA (reference sequence). The CDR3 is 13 residues long.

J is TRBJ2-7 and V is TRBV30; 9 bases are a match to TRBD1. CDR1 is GTSNPN and CDR2 is SVGIG in the germline V gene (reference sequence). The CDR3 is made up of 14 amino acids. V dropped 5 bases and J dropped 4; count of bases not matched to a gene: 9. For the CDR3, the DNA is TGTGCCTGGGAACCGACAGGGGGTAGTTACGAGCAGTACTTC. As protein: CAWEPTGGSYEQYF.

There are a few counts of this clonotype. The chain couples TRBV6-2 or TRBV6-3 to TRBJ2-5, with D uncertain. CDR1 and CDR2 (germline): MNHEY, SVGEGT. The CDR3 is 13 amino acids. The V gene lost 2 bases and the J gene lost 4 bases, with 8 bases spanning the gap. The CDR3 DNA is TGTGCCAGCAGTTACACTGGGGTAGAGACCCAGTACTTC. Translation: CASSYTGVETQYF.

The chain is built from TRBV9 and TRBJ1-2; perhaps TRBD1 as D (5 bases). The germline V gene has CDR1 SGDLS and CDR2 YYNGEE. The CDR3 loop spans 12 amino acids. V lost 7 bases and J lost 1, with 8 bases in between. CDR3: CASQTVNYGYTF. CDR3 nucleotide sequence: TGTGCCAGCCAGACAGTTAACTATGGCTACACCTTC.

The sample holds a few counts of this clonotype. The gene calls are TRBV6-2 or TRBV6-3 and TRBJ1-1, with a possible D match to TRBD1 (5 bases). Trimming took off 2 bases at V and 1 base at J, with 8 bases between the two ends. The CDR3 covers 14 residues. CDR1 is MNHEY and CDR2 is SVGEGT in the germline V gene. The CDR3 loop is CASSYTGQNTEAFF. CDR3 bases: TGTGCCAGCAGTTACACAGGTCAGAACACTGAAGCTTTCTTT.

This clonotype was recorded a few times. The chain couples TRBV6-5 to TRBJ2-7, with 7 bases lining up with TRBD1. Germline V gene sequence: CDR1 MNHEY, CDR2 SVGAGI. The V segment lost 6 bases and the J segment 2 bases; nucleotides outside the gene matches: 7. This CDR3 has 14 residues. The CDR3 DNA is TGTGCCAGCAGCGTCAAGGGGGCGACCTACGAGCAGTACTTC. It translates to CASSVKGATYEQYF.

The V and J genes are TRBV20-1 and TRBJ1-1; 7 nucleotides agree with TRBD1. Losses at the gene ends were 7 bases for V and 10 bases for J; bases not matched to a gene: 15. The CDR3 consists of 13 residues. CDR1 is DFQATT and CDR2 is SNEGSKA in the germline V gene (reference sequence). The chain's CDR3 is CSVTQGDLGGAFF. CDR3 coding DNA: TGCAGTGTAACGCAGGGGGATCTAGGAGGAGCTTTCTTT.

This clonotype was seen more than once but under ten times. The chain is built from TRBV4-3 and TRBJ1-5, with 7 bases aligning to TRBD1. CDR1 LGHNA and CDR2 YSLEER come from the germline V gene. J was trimmed by 9 bases and V by 3 bases; bases with no gene match: 11. The CDR3 has 15 amino acids. CDR3 bases: TGCGCCAGCAGCCAGGCACACAGGGGCAACCGGCCCCAGCATTTT. It translates to CASSQAHRGNRPQHF.

This clonotype was detected many times. The chain is built from TRBV5-1 and TRBJ2-1, with 10 bases lining up with TRBD1. The CDR3 is made up of 19 amino acids. CDR1 and CDR2 from the germline V gene are SGHRS and YFSETQ. The ends lost 0 bases at V and 3 bases at J; junction bases unmatched: 12. CDR3 sequence: CASSLEGTGDATGYNEQFF. The CDR3 bases are TGCGCCAGCAGCTTGGAAGGGACAGGGGACGCTACGGGCTACAATGAGCAGTTCTTC.

There are a few counts of this clonotype. The chain joins TRBV5-1 to TRBJ1-2; D uncertain. The germline CDR1 and CDR2 sequences are SGHRS and YFSETQ. The germline V and J ends were trimmed by 5 bases and 6 bases, with 11 bases remaining between them. The CDR3 sequence is 12 residues long. CDR3 loop: CASSLPENGYTF. In nucleotides, the CDR3 is TGCGCCAGCAGTCTTCCAGAAAATGGCTACACCTTC.

The V call is TRBV4-1, the J call TRBJ1-2, with no clear D. From germline, CDR1 is MGHRA and CDR2 YSYEKL. This CDR3 comprises 15 residues. Trimming removed 1 base at V and 3 bases at J, with 12 bases between. CDR3 coding DNA: TGCGCCAGCAGCCAAGCGGTCGACACGCACTATGGCTACACCTTC. This codes for CASSQAVDTHYGYTF.

In the case of this clonotype: The junction departs from germline at one end; a sequencing error may be responsible. V gene TRBV6-1 combines with J gene TRBJ1-5; 8 positions match TRBD1. This CDR3 contains 15 residues. In germline, CDR1 is MNHNS, CDR2 SASEGT. CDR3 nucleotide sequence: TGTGCCAGCAGTGGTGACAGGGGAGCGGGCCAGCCTCAGCATTTT. It specifies CASSGDRGAGQPQHF.

This clonotype was seen more than once but under ten times. The chain joins TRBV7-9 to TRBJ2-1; 14 nucleotides agree with TRBD2. With 2 bases clipped from V and 7 bases from J, the junction kept 4 bases outside the gene matches. The CDR3 has 16 residues. Germline V CDR1 and CDR2: SEHNR, FQNEAQ (reference sequence). CDR3 sequence: CASSLQGLAGENEQFF. CDR3 sequence (DNA): TGTGCCAGCAGCTTACAGGGACTAGCGGGAGAAAATGAGCAGTTCTTC.

This clonotype was counted between two and nine times. This sequence joins TRBV19 and TRBJ2-7, with TRBD1 as a possible D gene (6 bases). V lost 5 bases, J lost 5 bases, and 13 bases lay in between. The CDR3 length is 13 residues. The germline gives CDR1 LNHDA, CDR2 SQIVND (reference sequence). CDR3: CASSAGTSDEQYF. The CDR3 region has the DNA TGTGCCAGTAGTGCAGGGACATCGGACGAGCAGTACTTC.

This clonotype was detected only a few times. The CDR3 DNA reads TGCGCCAGCAGAAAAATAGGGGGGGGACCATACAATGAGCAGTTCTTC. This gives the protein CASRKIGGGPYNEQFF. The chain carries TRBV10-2 and TRBJ2-1, with TRBD2 as a possible D gene (7 bases). CDR3 length: 16 amino acids. The germline CDR1 and CDR2 sequences are WSHSY and SAAADI. V lost 6 bases and J 4 bases, leaving 19 bases between the germline ends.

In its sample, this clonotype was seen a few times. The V and J genes are TRBV12-3 or TRBV12-4 and TRBJ2-4; D unclear. The CDR3 spans 13 residues. V gave up 1 base and J gave up 8 bases, with 9 bases separating them. The CDR3 bases are TGTGCCAGCAGTTTAGGGCGGATTGACATTCAGTACTTC. Amino acid sequence: CASSLGRIDIQYF.

Worth noting for this clonotype: A read error may account for a junction end that differs from germline. Here the CDR3 DNA reads TGTGCCAGTATTGGGGGGTTTGATGGCTGCACCTTC. Translating it yields CASIGGFDGCTF. The chain joins TRBV19 to TRBJ1-2; tentatively, D is TRBD1 (5 bases). The CDR3 totals 12 residues. The germline V gene has CDR1 LNHDA and CDR2 SQIVND (reference sequence).

This clonotype was found a few times. A read error may explain this, as a much larger clone is one base away. The chain joins TRBV11-1 to TRBJ2-5; D unresolved. Germline V CDR1 and CDR2: SGHAT, FQDESV (reference sequence). CDR3 length: 15 amino acids. Between the trimmed V and J ends, which lost 5 bases and 11 bases, there was a span of 24 bases. The CDR3 loop is CASSPDGDSYNEQYF. CDR3 sequence (DNA): TGTGCCAGCAGCCCCGACGGCGATTCCTACAATGAGCAGTACTTC.

This clonotype was seen only once. The chain has TRBV5-1 and TRBJ1-1, with 7 nucleotides matching TRBD1. Trimming took 4 bases from V and 0 from J; bases not matched to a gene: 3. This CDR3 has 14 amino acids. Per the germline V gene, CDR1 is SGHRS and CDR2 is YFSETQ. CDR3 sequence (DNA): TGCGCCAGCAGCCACACAGGGGTGAACACTGAAGCTTTCTTT. Its protein product is CASSHTGVNTEAFF. Full variable domain (remainder filled in from reference TRBV5-1 and TRBJ1-1): KAGVTQTPRYLIKTRGQQVTLSCSPISGHRSVSWYQQTPGQGLQFLFEYFSETQRNKGNFPGRFSGRQFSNSRSEMNVSTLELGDSALYLCASSHTGVNTEAFFGQGTRLTVV.

V is TRBV12-3 or TRBV12-4 and J is TRBJ1-4; 7 positions match TRBD1. Germline trimming cut 4 bases from V and 7 bases from J; bases unmatched to any gene: 9. This CDR3 comprises 15 residues. The CDR3 DNA sequence: TGTGCCAGCAGTTATTACGGTCCAGGGGGTGAAAAACTGTTTTTT. Translating it yields CASSYYGPGGEKLFF.

The V call is TRBV10-3, the J call TRBJ1-5; D not resolved. Per the germline V gene, CDR1 is ENHRY and CDR2 is SYGVKD. V lost 10 bases and J 2 bases, leaving 12 bases between the germline ends. The CDR3 contains 13 residues. CDR3 protein: CATRKGGNQPQHF. CDR3 nucleotide sequence: TGTGCCACCCGAAAGGGAGGCAATCAGCCCCAGCATTTT.